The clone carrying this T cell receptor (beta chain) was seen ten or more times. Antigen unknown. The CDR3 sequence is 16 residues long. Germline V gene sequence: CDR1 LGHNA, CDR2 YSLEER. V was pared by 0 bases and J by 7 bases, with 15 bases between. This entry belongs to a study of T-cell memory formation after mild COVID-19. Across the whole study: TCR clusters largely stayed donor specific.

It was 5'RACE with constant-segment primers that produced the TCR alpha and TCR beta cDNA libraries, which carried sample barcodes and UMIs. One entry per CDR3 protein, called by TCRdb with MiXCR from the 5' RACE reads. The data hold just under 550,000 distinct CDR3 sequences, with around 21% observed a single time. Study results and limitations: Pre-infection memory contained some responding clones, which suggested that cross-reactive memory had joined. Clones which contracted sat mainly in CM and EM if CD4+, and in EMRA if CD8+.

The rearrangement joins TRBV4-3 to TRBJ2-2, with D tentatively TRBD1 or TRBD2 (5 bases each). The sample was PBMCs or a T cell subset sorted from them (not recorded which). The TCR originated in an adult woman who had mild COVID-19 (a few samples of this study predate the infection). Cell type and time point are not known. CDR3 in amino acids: CASSQDPGQGLGELFF. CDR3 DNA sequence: TGCGCCAGCAGCCAAGATCCGGGGCAGGGCCTCGGGGAGCTGTTTTTT.